The sequence of this TCR beta chain was determined in a study of T-cell reconstitution after alpha-beta-depleted transplantation in children. Using unique molecular identifiers, the investigators prepared the TCRbeta library. One entry per CDR3 protein, called by TCRdb with MiXCR from the PCR reads. The table has about 98,000 distinct CDR3 sequences, about 22% seen once. Study results and caveats: There were some patients whose high TCRbeta diversity at day 60 came from surviving recipient T cells and thymic progenitors.

Germline V lookup: CDR1 DFQATT, CDR2 SNEGSKA (reference sequence). The CDR3 covers 14 residues. Trimming took off 0 bases at V and 2 bases at J, with 11 bases between the two ends. This clonotype was seen a single time. What it binds is unknown. Here the sequenced sample was PBMCs, taken before TCRalphabeta/CD19-depleted stem cell transplant. The chain has TRBV20-1 and TRBJ2-7, with D possibly TRBD2 on 5 matching bases. The source of this sequence is a boy aged 2 to 9 with acute lymphoblastic leukemia, due to receive a stem cell transplant. CDR3 DNA: TGCAGTGCTAGAGAAATAGCGCCCCCCTACGAGCAGTACTTC. This encodes CSAREIAPPYEQYF.